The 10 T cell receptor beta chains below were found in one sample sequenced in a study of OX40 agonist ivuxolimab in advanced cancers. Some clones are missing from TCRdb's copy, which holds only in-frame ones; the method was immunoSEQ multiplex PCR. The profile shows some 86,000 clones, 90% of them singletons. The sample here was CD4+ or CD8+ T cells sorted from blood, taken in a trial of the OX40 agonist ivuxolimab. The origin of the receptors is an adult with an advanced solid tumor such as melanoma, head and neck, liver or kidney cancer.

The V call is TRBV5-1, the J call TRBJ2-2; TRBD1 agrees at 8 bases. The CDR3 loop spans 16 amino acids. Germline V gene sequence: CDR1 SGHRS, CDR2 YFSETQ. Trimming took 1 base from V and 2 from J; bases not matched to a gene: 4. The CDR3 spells CASSLTGQGNTGELFF. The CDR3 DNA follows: TGCGCCAGCAGCTTGACCGGACAGGGAAACACCGGGGAGCTGTTTTTT.

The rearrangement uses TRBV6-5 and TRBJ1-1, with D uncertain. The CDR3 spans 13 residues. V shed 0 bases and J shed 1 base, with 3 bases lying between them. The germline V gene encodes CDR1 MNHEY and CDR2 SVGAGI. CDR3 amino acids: CASSYSENTEAFF. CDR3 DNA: TGTGCCAGCAGTTACTCTGAGAACACTGAAGCTTTCTTT.

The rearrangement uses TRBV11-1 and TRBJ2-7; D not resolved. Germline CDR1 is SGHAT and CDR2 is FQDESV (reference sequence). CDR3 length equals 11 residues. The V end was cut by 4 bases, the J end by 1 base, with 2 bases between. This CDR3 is CASSSSYEQYF. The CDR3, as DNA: TGTGCCAGCAGCTCGTCCTACGAGCAGTACTTC.

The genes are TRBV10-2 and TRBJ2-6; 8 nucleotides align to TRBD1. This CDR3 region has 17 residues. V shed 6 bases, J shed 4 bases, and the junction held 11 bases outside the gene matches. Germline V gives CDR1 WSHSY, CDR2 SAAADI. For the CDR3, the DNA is TGCGCCAGCAGCCCCGGGCAGGGGGCGCGAGGGGCCAACGTCCTGACTTTC. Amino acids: CASSPGQGARGANVLTF.

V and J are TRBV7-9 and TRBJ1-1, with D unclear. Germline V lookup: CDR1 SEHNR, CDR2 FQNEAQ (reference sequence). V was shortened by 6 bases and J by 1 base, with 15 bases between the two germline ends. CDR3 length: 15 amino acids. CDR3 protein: CASRVLGERNTEAFF. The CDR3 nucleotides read TGTGCCAGCAGGGTTTTGGGCGAGAGGAACACTGAAGCTTTCTTT.

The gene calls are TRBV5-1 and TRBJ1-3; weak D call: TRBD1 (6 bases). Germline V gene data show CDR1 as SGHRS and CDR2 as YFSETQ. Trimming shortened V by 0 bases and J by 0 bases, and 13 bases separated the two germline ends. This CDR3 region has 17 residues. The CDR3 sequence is CASSLEGRGYSGNTIYF. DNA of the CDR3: TGCGCCAGCAGCTTGGAGGGCAGGGGCTACTCTGGAAACACCATATATTTT.

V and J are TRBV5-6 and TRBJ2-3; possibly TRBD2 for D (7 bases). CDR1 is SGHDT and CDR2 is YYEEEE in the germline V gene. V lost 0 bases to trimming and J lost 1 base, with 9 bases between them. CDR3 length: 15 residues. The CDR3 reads CASSLAGGRTDTQYF. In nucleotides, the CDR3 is TGTGCCAGCAGCTTGGCCGGGGGGCGCACAGATACGCAGTATTTT.

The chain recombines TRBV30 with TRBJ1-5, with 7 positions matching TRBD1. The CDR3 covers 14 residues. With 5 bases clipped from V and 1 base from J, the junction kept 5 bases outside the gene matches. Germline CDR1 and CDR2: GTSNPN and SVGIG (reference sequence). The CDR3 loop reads CAWPTGASNQPQHF. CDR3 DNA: TGTGCCTGGCCTACAGGGGCGAGCAATCAGCCCCAGCATTTT.

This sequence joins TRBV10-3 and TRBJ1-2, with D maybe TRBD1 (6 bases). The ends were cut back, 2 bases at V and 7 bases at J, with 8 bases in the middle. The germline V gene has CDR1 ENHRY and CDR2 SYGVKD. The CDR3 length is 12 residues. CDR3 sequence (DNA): TGTGCCATCAGTGAGGGGGGCGTTGGCTACACCTTC. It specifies CAISEGGVGYTF.

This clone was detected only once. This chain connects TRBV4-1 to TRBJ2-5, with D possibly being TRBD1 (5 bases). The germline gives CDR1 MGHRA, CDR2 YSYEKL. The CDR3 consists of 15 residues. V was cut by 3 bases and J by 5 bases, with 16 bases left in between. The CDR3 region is CASSQSQGARETQYF. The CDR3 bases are TGCGCCAGCAGCCAGAGTCAAGGGGCTCGGGAGACCCAGTACTTC.